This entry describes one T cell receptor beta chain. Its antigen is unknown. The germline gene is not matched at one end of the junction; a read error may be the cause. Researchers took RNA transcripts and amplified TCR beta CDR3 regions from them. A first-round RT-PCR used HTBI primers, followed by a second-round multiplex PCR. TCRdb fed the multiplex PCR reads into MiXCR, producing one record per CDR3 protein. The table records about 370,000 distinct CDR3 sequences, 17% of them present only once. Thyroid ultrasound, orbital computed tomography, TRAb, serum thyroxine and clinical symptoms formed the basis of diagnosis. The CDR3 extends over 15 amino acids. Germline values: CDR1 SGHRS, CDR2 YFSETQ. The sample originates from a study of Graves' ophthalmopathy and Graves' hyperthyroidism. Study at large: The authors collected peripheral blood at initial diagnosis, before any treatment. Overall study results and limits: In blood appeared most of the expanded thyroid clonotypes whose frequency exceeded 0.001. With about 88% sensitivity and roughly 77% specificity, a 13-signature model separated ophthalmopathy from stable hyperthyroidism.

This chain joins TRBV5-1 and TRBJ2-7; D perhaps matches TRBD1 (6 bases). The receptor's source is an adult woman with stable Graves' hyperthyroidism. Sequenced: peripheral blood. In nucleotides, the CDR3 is TGCGCCAGCAGCTTCGGAGACAGGTATGGATACGAGCAGTGCTTC. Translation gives CASSFGDRYGYEQCF. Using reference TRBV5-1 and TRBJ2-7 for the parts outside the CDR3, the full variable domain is KAGVTQTPRYLIKTRGQQVTLSCSPISGHRSVSWYQQTPGQGLQFLFEYFSETQRNKGNFPGRFSGRQFSNSRSEMNVSTLELGDSALYLCASSFGDRYGYEQCFGPGTRLTVT.